This T cell receptor beta chain appears in the sequencing data of a study of OX40 agonist ivuxolimab in advanced cancers. Study in general: Partial responses were achieved by three patients: one hepatocellular carcinoma, two cutaneous melanoma.

Assay used: immunoSEQ multiplex PCR; TCRdb lists only in-frame clones, some missing. The repertoire holds roughly 71,000 clones, with roughly 88% as singletons. This clone was recorded only once. The CDR3 sequence is 15 residues long. CDR1 is KGHSH, CDR2 LQKENI, per germline. Trimming pared 3 bases from V and 9 bases from J, leaving 20 bases between. The source is an adult with an advanced solid tumor such as melanoma, head and neck, liver or kidney cancer. The specimen was CD4+ or CD8+ T cells sorted from blood, collected in a trial of the OX40 agonist ivuxolimab. The chain links TRBV18 to TRBJ2-5; weak D call: TRBD2 (5 bases). CDR3 sequence (DNA): TGTGCCAGCTCACCCACGGGAAGGCAGCCGATACCCCAGTACTTC. Translated, it gives CASSPTGRQPIPQYF.